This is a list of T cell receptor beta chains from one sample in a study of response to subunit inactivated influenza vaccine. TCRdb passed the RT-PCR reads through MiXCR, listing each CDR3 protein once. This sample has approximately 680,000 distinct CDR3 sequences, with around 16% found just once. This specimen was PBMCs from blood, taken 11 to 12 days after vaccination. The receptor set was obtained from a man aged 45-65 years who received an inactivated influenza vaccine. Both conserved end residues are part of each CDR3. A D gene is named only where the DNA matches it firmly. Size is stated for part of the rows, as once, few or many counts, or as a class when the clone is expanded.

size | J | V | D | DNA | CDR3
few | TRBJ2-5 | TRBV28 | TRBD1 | TGTGCCAGCAGTTCCTTGACAGGGGGGGTCGAGACCCAGTACTTC | CASSSLTGGVETQYF
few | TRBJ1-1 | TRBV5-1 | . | TGCGCCAGCAGCCTGCGGCCTACAGGGAATGGGATGAACACTGAAGCTTTCTTT | CASSLRPTGNGMNTEAFF
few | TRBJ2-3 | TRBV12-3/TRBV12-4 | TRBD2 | TGTGCCAGCATTTTTAGCGGGGGGGGCCTTAATACGCAGTATTTT | CASIFSGGGLNTQYF
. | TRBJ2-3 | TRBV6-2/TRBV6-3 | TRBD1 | TGTGCCAGCAGTCGGGGACAGGGTCTGGAAGATACGCAGTATTTT | CASSRGQGLEDTQYF
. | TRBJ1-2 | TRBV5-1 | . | TGCGCCAGCAGCCCGGACACTTACTACACCTTC | CASSPDTYYTF
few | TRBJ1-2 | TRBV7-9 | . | TGTGCCAGCAGCTCCCCGGCGGGTGTCTATGGCTACACCTTC | CASSSPAGVYGYTF
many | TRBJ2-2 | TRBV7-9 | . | TGTGCCAGCAGGCCTCCCCTCCGGCGGGACACCGGGGAGCTGTTTTTT | CASRPPLRRDTGELFF
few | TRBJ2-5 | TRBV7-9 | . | TGTGCCAGCAGGAGAACGGGGGCCCAAGAGACCCAGTACTTC | CASRRTGAQETQYF
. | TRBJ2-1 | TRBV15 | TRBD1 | TGTGCCACCAGCGGGGGGTGGACAGGGGATTACAATGAGCAGTTCTTC | CATSGGWTGDYNEQFF
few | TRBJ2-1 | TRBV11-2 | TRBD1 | TGTGCCAGCAGCCTCGGACAGGGGGCCTTCTCCTACAATGAGCAGTTCTTC | CASSLGQGAFSYNEQFF
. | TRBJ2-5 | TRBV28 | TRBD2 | TGTGCCAGCAGTATAGGGACTAGCGGGACCTTTAAAGAGACCCAGTACTTC | CASSIGTSGTFKETQYF
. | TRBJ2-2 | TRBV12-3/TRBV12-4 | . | TGTGCCAGCAGTTTACGGACCGCAGGGACCGGGGAGCTGTTTTTT | CASSLRTAGTGELFF
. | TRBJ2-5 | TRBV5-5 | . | TGTGCCAGCAGCTTGGGCGCAACAGGGTACACGGAGACCCAGTACTTC | CASSLGATGYTETQYF
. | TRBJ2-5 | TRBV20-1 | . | TGCAGTGCTAGAGGGGGGAACTGGGGGGAGACCCAGTACTTC | CSARGGNWGETQYF
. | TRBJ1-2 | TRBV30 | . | TGTGCCTGGAGCTGGACGTCTCCCCGGACCTATGGCTACACCTTC | CAWSWTSPRTYGYTF
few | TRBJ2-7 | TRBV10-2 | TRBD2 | TGCGCCAGCAGTGAGTCGCAGTGGCTAGCGGGGAAGTACGAGCAGTACTTC | CASSESQWLAGKYEQYF
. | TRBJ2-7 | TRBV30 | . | TGTGCCTGGAGCTGGGGCATCAGCTCCTACGAGCAGTACTTC | CAWSWGISSYEQYF
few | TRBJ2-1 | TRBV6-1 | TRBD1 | TGTGCCAGCACCTACCGGGCAGGGGGACAGGTTTTTGGTGAGCAGTTCTTC | CASTYRAGGQVFGEQFF
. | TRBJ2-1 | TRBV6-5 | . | TGTGCCAGCAGTTACGCTCCATCTAGCACTAAATACAATGAGCAGTTCTTC | CASSYAPSSTKYNEQFF